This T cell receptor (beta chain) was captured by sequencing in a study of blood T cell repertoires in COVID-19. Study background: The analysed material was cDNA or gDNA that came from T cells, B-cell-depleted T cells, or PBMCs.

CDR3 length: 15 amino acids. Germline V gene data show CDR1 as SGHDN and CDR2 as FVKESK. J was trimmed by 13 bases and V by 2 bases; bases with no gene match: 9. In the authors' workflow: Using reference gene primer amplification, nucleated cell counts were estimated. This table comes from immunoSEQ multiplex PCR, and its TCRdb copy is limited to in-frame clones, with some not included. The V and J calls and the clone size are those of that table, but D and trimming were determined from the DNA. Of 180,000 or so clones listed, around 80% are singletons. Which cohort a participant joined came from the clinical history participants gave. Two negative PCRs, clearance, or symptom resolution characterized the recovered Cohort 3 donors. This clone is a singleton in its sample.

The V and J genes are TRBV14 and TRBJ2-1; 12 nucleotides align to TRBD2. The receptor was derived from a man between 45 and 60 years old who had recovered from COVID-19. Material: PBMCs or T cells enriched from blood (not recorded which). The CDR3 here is CASSQLRGLAGEQFF. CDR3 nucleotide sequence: TGTGCCAGCAGCCAACTGCGGGGACTAGCGGGCGAACAGTTCTTC. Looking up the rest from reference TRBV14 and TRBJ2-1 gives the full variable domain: EAGVTQFPSHSVIEKGQTVTLRCDPISGHDNLYWYRRVMGKEIKFLLHFVKESKQDESGMPNNRFLAERTGGTYSTLKVQPAELEDSGVYFCASSQLRGLAGEQFFGPGTRLTVL.